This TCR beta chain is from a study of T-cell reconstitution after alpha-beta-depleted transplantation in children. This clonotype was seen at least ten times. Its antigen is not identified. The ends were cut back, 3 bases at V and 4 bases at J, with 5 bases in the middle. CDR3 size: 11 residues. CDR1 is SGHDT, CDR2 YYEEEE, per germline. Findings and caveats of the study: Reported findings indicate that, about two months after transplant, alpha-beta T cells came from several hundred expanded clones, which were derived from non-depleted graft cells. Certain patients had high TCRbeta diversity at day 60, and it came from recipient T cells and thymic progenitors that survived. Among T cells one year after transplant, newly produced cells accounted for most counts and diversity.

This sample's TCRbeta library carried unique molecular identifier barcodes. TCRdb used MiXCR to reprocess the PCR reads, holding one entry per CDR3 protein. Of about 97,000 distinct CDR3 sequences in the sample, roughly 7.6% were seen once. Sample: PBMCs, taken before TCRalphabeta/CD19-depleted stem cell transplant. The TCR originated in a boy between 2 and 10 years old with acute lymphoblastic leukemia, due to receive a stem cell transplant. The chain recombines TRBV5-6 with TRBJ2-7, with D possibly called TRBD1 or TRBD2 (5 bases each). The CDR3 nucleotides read TGTGCCAGCAGCTGGGGGTACGAGCAGTACTTC. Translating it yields CASSWGYEQYF. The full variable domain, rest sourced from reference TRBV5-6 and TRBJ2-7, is DAGVTQSPTHLIKTRGQQVTLRCSPKSGHDTVSWYQQALGQGPQFIFQYYEEEERQRGNFPDRFSGHQFPNYSSELNVNALLLGDSALYLCASSWGYEQYFGPGTRLTVT.